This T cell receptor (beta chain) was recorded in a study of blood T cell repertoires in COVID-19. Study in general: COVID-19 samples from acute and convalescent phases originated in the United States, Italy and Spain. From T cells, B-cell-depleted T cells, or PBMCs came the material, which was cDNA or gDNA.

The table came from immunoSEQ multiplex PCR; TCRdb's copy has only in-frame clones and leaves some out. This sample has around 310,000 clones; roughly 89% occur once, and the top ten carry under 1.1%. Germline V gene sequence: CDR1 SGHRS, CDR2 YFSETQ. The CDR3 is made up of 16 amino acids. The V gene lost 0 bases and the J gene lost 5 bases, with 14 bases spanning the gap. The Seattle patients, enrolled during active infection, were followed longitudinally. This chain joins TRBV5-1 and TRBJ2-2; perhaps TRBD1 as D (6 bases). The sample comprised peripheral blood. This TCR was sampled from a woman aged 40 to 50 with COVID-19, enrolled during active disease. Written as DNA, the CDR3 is TGCGCCAGCAGCTTGGACCAGGGGAGACAGACCGGGGAGCTGTTTTTT. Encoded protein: CASSLDQGRQTGELFF.